This TCR beta chain stems from a study of T cells in Graves' hyperthyroidism and ophthalmopathy. This clonotype was counted ten times or more. The V gene's germline CDR1 is MDHEN and CDR2 SYDVKM. The CDR3 loop spans 14 amino acids. The ends lost 3 bases at V and 2 bases at J; junction bases unmatched: 2. Amplified TCR beta CDR3 regions derived from RNA transcripts. Using the HTBI primer set, a first-round RT-PCR was run on the TCR CDR3. TCRdb independently ran MiXCR on the multiplex PCR reads; one entry per CDR3 protein. The top ten clones hold around a third of a sample with 300,000 to 450,000 distinct CDR3 sequences, about 15% of them seen once.

The material sequenced was blood. The receptor's source is a woman between 25 and 40 years old with Graves' hyperthyroidism. The J gene is TRBJ2-5, the V gene TRBV28, with 8 bases matching TRBD1. CDR3 in DNA: TGTGCCAGCAGTTTCCGGACAGGGCAAGAGACCCAGTACTTC. Protein sequence: CASSFRTGQETQYF.